One sample yielded the 25 T cell receptor beta chains listed below, sequenced in a study of shared clonotypes between healthy human individuals. Selected positively for CCR7 and CD45RO-negative, naive CD8 cells excluded terminally differentiated effector memory CD45RA+ cells. Assay: immunoSEQ multiplex PCR; the TCRdb copy retains only in-frame clones and omits some. The sample shows approximately 740,000 clones, 90% to 95% of them seen only once. Source material: naive CD8+ T cells sorted from blood. Receptors originate from a man younger than 45 in good health.

V is TRBV18 and J is TRBJ2-1; TRBD2 might be the D (6 bases). Trimming cost V 6 bases and J 2 bases, with 14 bases left between them. This CDR3 comprises 15 residues. Germline loops: CDR1 KGHSH, CDR2 LQKENI. The CDR3 bases are TGTGCCAGCTCGACATGGGTAGCGGCCTACAATGAGCAGTTCTTC. Its protein is CASSTWVAAYNEQFF.

V is TRBV25-1 and J is TRBJ2-4; D possibly corresponds to TRBD2 (5 bases). CDR3 length: 13 amino acids. Germline-derived CDR1 and CDR2 are MGHDK and SYGVNS. Trimming stripped 4 bases from V and 6 bases from J, with 10 bases between. Written as DNA, the CDR3 is TGTGCCAGCAGTGTGGACTTAGGAAACATTCAGTACTTC. Protein sequence: CASSVDLGNIQYF.

The CDR3 here is CASSQGSRDEQFF. The CDR3 DNA sequence: TGCGCCAGCAGCCAAGGGAGCCGGGATGAGCAGTTCTTC. The chain joins TRBV4-3 to TRBJ2-1; D is undetermined. V was shortened by 1 base and J by 8 bases, with 9 bases between the two germline ends. Germline values: CDR1 LGHNA, CDR2 YSLEER. The CDR3 is made up of 13 amino acids.

The V and J genes are TRBV6-6 and TRBJ1-1, with D possibly TRBD1 on 5 matching bases. The CDR3 has 14 amino acids. V lost 8 bases and J 5 bases, leaving 18 bases between the germline ends. The germline gives CDR1 MNHNY, CDR2 SVGAGI (reference sequence). The DNA for the CDR3 is TGTGCCAGCGGTCTCAGGGAGCGGACAACTGAAGCTTTCTTT. As protein: CASGLRERTTEAFF.

J is TRBJ1-3 and V is TRBV15; D remains unclear. CDR1 LNHNV and CDR2 YYDKDF come from the germline V gene (reference sequence). Between the trimmed V and J ends, which lost 0 bases and 6 bases, there was a span of 12 bases. The CDR3 length is 15 residues. The CDR3 bases are TGTGCCACCAGCAGAGATCTAGCGGGCGAAAACACCATATATTTT. It encodes CATSRDLAGENTIYF. Using reference TRBV15 and TRBJ1-3 for the parts outside the CDR3, the full variable domain is DAMVIQNPRYQVTQFGKPVTLSCSQTLNHNVMYWYQQKSSQAPKLLFHYYDKDFNNEADTPDNFQSRRPNTSFCFLDIRSPGLGDTAMYLCATSRDLAGENTIYFGEGSWLTVV.

CDR3 sequence: CASTWVAGGLGNNEQFF. In nucleotides, the CDR3 is TGTGCCAGCACCTGGGTTGCGGGAGGGTTGGGAAACAATGAGCAGTTCTTC. The chain links TRBV27 to TRBJ2-1; 9 nucleotides line up with TRBD2. CDR1 and CDR2 (germline): MNHEY, SMNVEV (reference sequence). J was trimmed by 5 bases and V by 7 bases; bases with no gene match: 15. The CDR3 is made up of 17 amino acids.

The V call is TRBV7-2, the J call TRBJ2-5, with TRBD2 as a possible D gene (6 bases). The V gene lost 8 bases and the J gene lost 5 bases, with 18 bases spanning the gap. The CDR3 covers 14 residues. CDR1 and CDR2 (germline): SGHTA, FQGNSA. CDR3 coding DNA: TGTGCCAGCGGTTCCCCGGGGGTTGGGGAGACCCAGTACTTC. Protein product: CASGSPGVGETQYF.

J is TRBJ2-2 and V is TRBV14, with D unclear. V lost 3 bases to trimming and J lost 1 base, with 9 bases between them. This CDR3 region has 15 residues. In germline, CDR1 is SGHDN, CDR2 FVKESK. CDR3 DNA: TGTGCCAGCAGCCATTTTGCCCTGAACACCGGGGAGCTGTTTTTT. Translation: CASSHFALNTGELFF.

The CDR3 DNA is TGCGCCAGCAGTGAGCGACTGTCGGCGGGCTCTGGAAACACCATATATTTT. Translated: CASSERLSAGSGNTIYF. V is TRBV10-2 and J is TRBJ1-3; D is undetermined. CDR3 size: 17 residues. Germline V lookup: CDR1 WSHSY, CDR2 SAAADI. Trimming pared 2 bases from V and 0 bases from J, leaving 14 bases between.

J is TRBJ2-7 and V is TRBV7-2, with TRBD2 matching over 9 bases. Germline loops: CDR1 SGHTA, CDR2 FQGNSA. The CDR3 sequence is 16 residues long. V shed 0 bases, J shed 1 base, and the junction held 4 bases outside the gene matches. The CDR3 loop reads CASSLALLAGSYEQYF. For the CDR3, the DNA is TGTGCCAGCAGCTTAGCGCTGCTAGCGGGGTCCTACGAGCAGTACTTC.

This chain connects TRBV2 to TRBJ2-2; D is uncertain. With 7 bases removed from V and 7 bases from J, the gap between germline ends came to 10 bases. Germline loops: CDR1 SNHLY, CDR2 FYNNEI. This CDR3 contains 12 residues. The DNA of the CDR3 is TGTGCCAGCACCAGTAACGGCGGGGAGCTGTTTTTT. This gives the protein CASTSNGGELFF.

The chain carries TRBV29-1 and TRBJ2-3; TRBD2 aligns across 12 bases. In germline, CDR1 is SQVTM, CDR2 ANQGSEA. The CDR3 totals 16 residues. The V and J ends lost 0 bases and 2 bases, in that order; junction bases with no gene match: 3. The DNA of the CDR3 is TGCAGCGTTGAAGATTGGACTAGCGGGACCACAGATACGCAGTATTTT. Protein: CSVEDWTSGTTDTQYF.

The chain uses TRBV16 and TRBJ2-5; the D is unclear. CDR1 and CDR2 from the germline V gene are KGHSY and FQNENV. V dropped 2 bases and J dropped 1 base, with 8 bases sitting between them. The CDR3 totals 14 residues. The CDR3 loop is CASSQRAAQETQYF. The CDR3 bases are TGTGCCAGCAGCCAAAGGGCAGCCCAAGAGACCCAGTACTTC.

This chain links TRBV9 with TRBJ1-5; D gene ambiguous. The germline gives CDR1 SGDLS, CDR2 YYNGEE. This CDR3 is 12 amino acids long. The V gene lost 7 bases and the J gene lost 4 bases, with 9 bases spanning the gap. The CDR3 DNA reads TGTGCCAGCGGAGGTCAAAATCAGCCCCAGCATTTT. The encoded protein is CASGGQNQPQHF.

With respect to this clone: The identical CDR3 is also encoded by other nucleotide sequences in the sample. This chain joins TRBV27 and TRBJ2-1; 12 bases map to TRBD2. Germline V gene data show CDR1 as MNHEY and CDR2 as SMNVEV (reference sequence). The CDR3 runs to 15 residues. Germline trimming cut 2 bases from V and 6 bases from J; bases unmatched to any gene: 2. DNA of the CDR3: TGTGCCAGCAGTTTAGGGACTAGCGGGTCCAATGAGCAGTTCTTC. Amino acids: CASSLGTSGSNEQFF.

This chain links TRBV11-2 with TRBJ2-7, with 14 positions matching TRBD2. Germline values: CDR1 SGHAT, CDR2 FQNNGV. CDR3 length: 16 amino acids. After removal of 4 bases from V and 5 bases from J, the junction contained 7 bases not matched to a gene. The CDR3 region is CASSSGLAGGLDEQYF. CDR3 bases: TGTGCCAGCAGCTCCGGACTAGCGGGAGGACTCGACGAGCAGTACTTC. Full variable domain (remainder filled in from reference TRBV11-2 and TRBJ2-7): EAGVAQSPRYKIIEKRQSVAFWCNPISGHATLYWYQQILGQGPKLLIQFQNNGVVDDSQLPKDRFSAERLKGVDSTLKIQPAKLEDSAVYLCASSSGLAGGLDEQYFGPGTRLTVT.

The J gene is TRBJ2-2, the V gene TRBV6-5; 10 positions match TRBD2. The CDR3 runs to 15 residues. Trimming removed 2 bases from V and 7 bases from J; junction bases left unmatched: 4. Germline CDR1 is MNHEY and CDR2 is SVGAGI. CDR3 protein: CASSYGLAGVGELFF. The CDR3 nucleotides read TGTGCCAGCAGTTACGGGCTAGCGGGAGTCGGGGAGCTGTTTTTT.

The CDR3 loop is CASSTQPGSYGYTF. The CDR3 DNA reads TGTGCCAGCAGTACACAACCGGGATCTTATGGCTACACCTTC. This chain uses TRBV6-5 with TRBJ1-2; D call uncertain. In germline, CDR1 is MNHEY, CDR2 SVGAGI. The CDR3 runs 14 residues. Trimming left V 5 bases short and J 5 bases short, with 15 bases between.

The CDR3: CTSSQRLRGPYEQYF. DNA of the CDR3: TGCACCAGCAGCCAGAGACTAAGGGGACCCTACGAGCAGTACTTC. The J gene is TRBJ2-7, the V gene TRBV1. TRBV1 is termed a pseudogene. The CDR3 is 15 residues long.

The chain joins TRBV7-9 to TRBJ2-1, with TRBD2 identical over 9 bases. The CDR3 is 16 residues long. Germline lookup yields CDR1 SEHNR and CDR2 FQNEAQ (reference sequence). V shed 0 bases and J 4 bases; nucleotides not matched to a gene: 4. The CDR3 loop is CASSLALAGVYNEQFF. CDR3 nucleotides: TGTGCCAGCAGCTTAGCTTTAGCGGGAGTTTACAATGAGCAGTTCTTC.

The chain combines TRBV28 with TRBJ1-2, with D hard to call. From germline, CDR1 is MDHEN and CDR2 SYDVKM. The CDR3 has 11 amino acids. Trimming removed 5 bases from V and 6 bases from J, with 7 bases in between. CDR3 sequence: CASSQLNGYTF. The DNA for the CDR3 is TGTGCCAGCAGTCAACTTAATGGCTACACCTTC.

This clone appeared a single time. Here the CDR3 DNA reads TGTGCCAGCTCCGCAAGCGGGAGCTCCTACAATGAGCAGTTCTTC. This gives the protein CASSASGSSYNEQFF. The chain carries TRBV18 and TRBJ2-1; 8 positions agree with TRBD2. In germline, CDR1 is KGHSH, CDR2 LQKENI. V gave up 6 bases and J gave up 0 bases; unmatched junction bases: 4. This CDR3 spans 15 amino acids.

The CDR3 protein is CASSLRPGELFF. CDR3 nucleotides: TGTGCCAGCAGCCTTAGACCCGGGGAGCTGTTTTTT. The genes are TRBV7-8 and TRBJ2-2, with D uncertain. Germline CDR1 and CDR2: SGHVS and FQNEAQ. The V end was cut by 5 bases, the J end by 6 bases, with 7 bases between. This CDR3 is 12 amino acids long.

This rearrangement joins TRBV9 to TRBJ1-5; possibly TRBD1 for D (6 bases). V was shortened by 3 bases and J by 5 bases, with 18 bases between the two germline ends. In germline, CDR1 is SGDLS, CDR2 YYNGEE. The CDR3 covers 16 residues. Here the CDR3 DNA reads TGTGCCAGCAGCGCTTACAGGGACGTGCAATATCAGCCCCAGCATTTT. Translating gives CASSAYRDVQYQPQHF.

The chain has TRBV7-8 and TRBJ2-7; D is possibly TRBD1 or TRBD2 (6 bases each). Per germline, CDR1 SGHVS and CDR2 FQNEAQ. V lost 1 base and J lost 3, with 13 bases in between. This CDR3 is 15 amino acids long. CDR3 sequence (DNA): TGTGCCAGCAGCTTAGACTTCAGGGGAGGCTACGAGCAGTACTTC. This sequence encodes CASSLDFRGGYEQYF.